These 4 T cell receptor beta chains were sequenced from one sample in a study of regulatory T cells in long-lasting Graves disease. Time point: persistent/refractory GD, antithyroid drugs over 5 years with positive TRAb. TCR sequences were obtained from RNA taken from PBMCs. In building TCR beta libraries, iRepertoire HTBI primers were used together with Arm-PCR of CDR3 regions. Using its own MiXCR run on the multiplex PCR reads, TCRdb lists one record per CDR3 protein. The sample shows about 460,000 distinct CDR3 sequences, approximately 22% of them seen only once. The material was peripheral blood mononuclear cells (PBMCs), obtained when the disease was refractory, from a patient treated with antithyroid drugs. These receptors originate from a female donor with Graves disease.

This clonotype was observed a handful of times. V gene TRBV5-1 combines with J gene TRBJ1-1; D is uncertain. The CDR3 totals 13 residues. CDR1 is SGHRS, CDR2 YFSETQ, per germline. V shed 6 bases and J shed 5 bases, with 14 bases lying between them. CDR3 bases: TGCGCCAGCAAAGAAGGCACGTGGACTGAAGCTTTCTTT. Residues: CASKEGTWTEAFF. The entire variable domain, with the rest obtained from reference TRBV5-1 and TRBJ1-1, is as follows: KAGVTQTPRYLIKTRGQQVTLSCSPISGHRSVSWYQQTPGQGLQFLFEYFSETQRNKGNFPGRFSGRQFSNSRSEMNVSTLELGDSALYLCASKEGTWTEAFFGQGTRLTVV.

This clonotype was counted at least ten times. The rearrangement links TRBV28 to TRBJ1-4; unclear D gene. V lost 5 bases and J lost 2, with 12 bases in between. Per germline, CDR1 MDHEN and CDR2 SYDVKM. This CDR3 is 15 amino acids long. The CDR3 DNA sequence: TGTGCCAGCAGTGAGACTGGAGAGACTAATGAAAAACTGTTTTTT. This translates into CASSETGETNEKLFF.

This clonotype was recorded a few times. The chain is built from TRBV20-1 and TRBJ2-6; 11 bases line up with TRBD2. With 0 bases clipped from V and 2 bases from J, the junction kept 3 bases outside the gene matches. The germline CDR1 and CDR2 sequences are DFQATT and SNEGSKA (reference sequence). The length of the CDR3 is 17 residues. This CDR3 reads CSARDVAGGAGANVLTF. The CDR3 coding sequence is TGCAGTGCTAGAGATGTAGCGGGAGGGGCTGGGGCCAACGTCCTGACTTTC.

Many counts were recorded for this clonotype. V gene TRBV2 combines with J gene TRBJ2-5; 14 positions agree with TRBD2. This CDR3 spans 19 amino acids. The germline CDR1 and CDR2 sequences are SNHLY and FYNNEI. With 8 bases clipped from V and 1 base from J, the junction kept 15 bases outside the gene matches. The CDR3 loop reads CASRGGGRLAGGPQETQYF. The CDR3 bases are TGTGCCAGCCGAGGGGGGGGCCGACTAGCGGGGGGGCCCCAAGAGACCCAGTACTTC.